The sample holds many counts of the clone carrying this T cell receptor beta chain. Its antigen is not identified. TCRdb used MiXCR to reprocess the 5' RACE reads, holding one entry per CDR3 protein. The sample carries 450,000 to 700,000 distinct CDR3 sequences, roughly 17% recorded once. This entry belongs to a study of T-cell memory formation after mild COVID-19. Overall study context: Largely, TCR clusters stayed within a single donor. Study outcomes and limitations: Specificity for SARS-CoV-2 was not confirmed among the second-wave clones peaking on day 37.

Trimming took 4 bases from V and 6 from J; bases not matched to a gene: 3. Germline V gene sequence: CDR1 SGHTA, CDR2 FQGNSA. The CDR3 is 13 residues long. The V call is TRBV7-2, the J call TRBJ2-7; TRBD1 agrees at 10 bases. The sequence was obtained from an adult woman who had mild COVID-19 (a few samples of this study predate the infection). Cell type and time point are not known. Material: PBMCs or a T cell subset sorted from them (not recorded which). As DNA, the CDR3 is TGTGCCAGCAGCTCCCGGGACAGGGGCGAGCAGTACTTC. Protein sequence: CASSSRDRGEQYF.